Listed below are T cell receptor beta chains from one sample, sequenced in a study of T cells in localized non-small cell lung cancer. Repertoires were generated with immunoSEQ multiplex PCR, while TCRdb's copy carries only in-frame clones and drops some. In the table there are over 55,000 clones, 90% of which are singletons. Sample: peripheral blood, taken before any cancer treatment. The receptors originated from a woman between 40 and 69 years old with stage I lung adenocarcinoma. Both conserved end residues are trimmed from each CDR3. Fields, in order: J gene, D gene, V gene, CDR3 protein. D genes are given only for firm matches.

TRBJ1-1,.,TRBV18,ASSLTGLTEAF
TRBJ1-5,TRBD1,TRBV30,AWRGTASNQPQH
TRBJ2-7,.,TRBV10-1,ASSGAASSYEQY
TRBJ1-4,.,TRBV29-1,SVEGGQNEKLF
TRBJ2-3,.,TRBV6-5,ASRGYGDTQY
TRBJ1-2,.,TRBV9,ASSAGPSARYGYT
TRBJ1-2,.,TRBV29-1,SVEDLEQGNYGYT
TRBJ2-7,TRBD1,TRBV18,ASSAETGGGDEQY
TRBJ1-1,TRBD1,TRBV5-5,ASTLRAGGEEAF
TRBJ1-1,TRBD1,TRBV18,ASQASRGHTEAF
TRBJ2-1,.,TRBV9,ASSVGESGSYNEQF
TRBJ1-3,.,TRBV11-3,ASSSHSSDSGNTIY
TRBJ1-1,.,TRBV6-5,ASSPGWKAEAF
TRBJ1-2,TRBD1,TRBV16,ASSLQGEHGYT
TRBJ2-3,.,TRBV25-1,ASRRQTLDTQY
TRBJ1-2,.,TRBV28,ASSLGTGAYGYT
TRBJ1-4,.,TRBV7-6,ASSLGVSQSATNEKLF
TRBJ2-1,.,TRBV19,ASSIDRGGLGF
TRBJ1-2,.,TRBV9,ASSVGRQLLDGYT
TRBJ2-2,.,TRBV7-3,ASSQARNTGELF
TRBJ1-5,TRBD1,TRBV30,AWSRQGNQPQH
TRBJ1-1,.,TRBV7-9,ASSSSDVGWNTEAF
TRBJ2-3,.,TRBV9,ASSGPSLDTQY
TRBJ2-7,.,TRBV9,ASSVGTQTYEQY
.,.,TRBV29-1,SVEDRSSYEQY
TRBJ1-1,TRBD1,TRBV6-5,ASSRQGSTEAF
TRBJ2-7,.,TRBV5-6,ASSLGSGGSLYEQY
TRBJ2-3,TRBD2,TRBV9,ASSVTVAGGTDTQY
TRBJ1-5,.,TRBV19,ASSEGPGQPQH
TRBJ1-2,TRBD1,TRBV6-5,ASSERQGHGYT
TRBJ2-3,.,TRBV7-2,ASSYGGTDTQY
TRBJ1-1,TRBD1,TRBV19,ASSIVGQGNTEAF
TRBJ1-3,.,TRBV2,ASSIKGSSGNTIY
TRBJ2-7,.,TRBV4-3,ASSQARDPTGEQY
TRBJ2-3,.,TRBV6-1,ASSDRVGEGNTQY
TRBJ1-5,TRBD1,TRBV27,ATDRVQPQH
TRBJ1-2,.,TRBV19,ASTEAAARYGYT
TRBJ1-2,.,TRBV6-5,ASSLKQVAGYT
TRBJ2-2,TRBD2,TRBV6-6,ASTEVAGGGTGELF
TRBJ1-4,TRBD1,TRBV7-9,ASSAGQGDTEKLF
TRBJ2-1,.,TRBV30,AWSVGGGSSYNEQF
TRBJ1-5,TRBD1,TRBV6-1,ASSGAGQGWQPQH
TRBJ2-7,.,TRBV7-3,ASSLTRDASEQY
TRBJ1-2,.,TRBV5-1,ASSSGPGNYGYT
TRBJ2-4,.,TRBV2,ATLGVLGNIQY
TRBJ1-1,TRBD1,TRBV18,ASSTQPGTGNTEAF
TRBJ2-7,.,TRBV7-2,ASSLSFSGSSYEQY